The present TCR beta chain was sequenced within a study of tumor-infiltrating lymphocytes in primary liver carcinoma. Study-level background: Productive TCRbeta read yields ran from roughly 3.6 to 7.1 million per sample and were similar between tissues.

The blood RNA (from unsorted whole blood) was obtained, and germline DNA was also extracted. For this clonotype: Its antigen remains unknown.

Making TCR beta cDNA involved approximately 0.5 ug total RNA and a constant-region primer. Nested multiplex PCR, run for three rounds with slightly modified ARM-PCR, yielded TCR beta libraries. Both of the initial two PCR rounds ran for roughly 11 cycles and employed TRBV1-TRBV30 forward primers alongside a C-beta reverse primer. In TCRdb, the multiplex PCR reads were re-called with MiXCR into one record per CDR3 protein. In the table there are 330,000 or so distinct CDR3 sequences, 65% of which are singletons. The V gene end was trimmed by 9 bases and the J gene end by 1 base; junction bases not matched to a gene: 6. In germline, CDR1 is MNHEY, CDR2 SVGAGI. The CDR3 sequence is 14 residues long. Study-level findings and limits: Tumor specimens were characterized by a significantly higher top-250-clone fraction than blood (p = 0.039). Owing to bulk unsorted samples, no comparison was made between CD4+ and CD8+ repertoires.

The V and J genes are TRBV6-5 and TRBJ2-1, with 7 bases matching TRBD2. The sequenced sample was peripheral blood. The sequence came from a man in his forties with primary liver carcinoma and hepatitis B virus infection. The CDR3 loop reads CARSPSGSYNEQFF. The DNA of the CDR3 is TGTGCCAGGAGCCCTAGCGGTTCCTACAATGAGCAGTTCTTC.